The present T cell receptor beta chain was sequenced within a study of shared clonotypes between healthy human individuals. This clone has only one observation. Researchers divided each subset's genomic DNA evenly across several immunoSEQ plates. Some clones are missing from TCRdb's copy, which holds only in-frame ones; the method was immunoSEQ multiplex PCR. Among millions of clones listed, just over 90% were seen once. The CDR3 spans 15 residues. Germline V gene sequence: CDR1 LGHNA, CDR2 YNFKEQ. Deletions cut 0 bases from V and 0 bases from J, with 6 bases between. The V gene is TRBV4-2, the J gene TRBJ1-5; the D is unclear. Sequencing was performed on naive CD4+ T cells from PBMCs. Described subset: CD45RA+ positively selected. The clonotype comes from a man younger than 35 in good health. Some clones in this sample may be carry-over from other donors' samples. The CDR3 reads CASSQDADSNQPQHF. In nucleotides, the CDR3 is TGTGCCAGCAGCCAAGATGCAGATAGCAATCAGCCCCAGCATTTT.